These T cell receptor beta chains were read from a single sample in a study of response to subunit inactivated influenza vaccine. TCRdb passed the RT-PCR reads through MiXCR, listing each CDR3 protein once. This table has just under 550,000 distinct CDR3 sequences, 20% to 25% appearing once. These data also featured in a second study, about T cells expressing NK-cell markers.

The sample here was CD4+ T cells sorted from PBMCs, taken less than 13 days after vaccination. The source of these receptors is a man over 45 who received an inactivated influenza vaccine. Each CDR3 is given with its conserved first and last residue. D genes are given only for firm matches. Size is stated for part of the rows, as once, few or many counts, or as a class when the clone is expanded.

>TRBD2|TRBV12-3/TRBV12-4|few|TRBJ2-1
CASSFGGRSEQFF
TGTGCCAGCAGTTTCGGCGGGAGGAGTGAGCAGTTCTTC
>TRBD2|TRBV7-2|many|TRBJ2-1
CASSLVAGGHNEQFF
TGTGCCAGCAGCTTAGTGGCGGGGGGGCACAATGAGCAGTTCTTC
>.|TRBV6-1|few|TRBJ1-4
CASARSGQAGEKLFF
TGTGCCAGCGCTAGATCAGGGCAGGCTGGGGAAAAACTGTTTTTT
>.|TRBV7-9|few|TRBJ1-6
CASSSDSSNSPLHF
TGTGCCAGCAGCTCGGACAGCTCTAATTCACCCCTCCACTTT
>.|TRBV5-6|.|TRBJ1-2
CASSLAMGAFDYGYTF
TGTGCCAGCAGCTTGGCCATGGGGGCCTTTGACTATGGCTACACCTTC
>.|TRBV14|.|TRBJ2-5
CASSQTGTDVRGEYF
TGTGCCAGCAGCCAAACCGGGACCGACGTCAGGGGGGAGTACTTC
>TRBD2|TRBV20-1|few|TRBJ2-1
CSARPSGAVYNEQFF
TGCAGTGCTAGACCTAGCGGGGCGGTCTACAATGAGCAGTTCTTC
>TRBD1|TRBV7-2|.|TRBJ2-5
CASSLGGGPRETQYF
TGTGCCAGCAGCTTAGGAGGGGGCCCTAGAGAGACCCAGTACTTC
>.|TRBV4-2|.|TRBJ1-1
CASSQELQRNTEAFF
TGTGCCAGCAGCCAAGAGCTACAGAGGAACACTGAAGCTTTCTTT
>TRBD1|TRBV3-1|.|TRBJ1-5
CASSPGTGVKQPQHF
TGTGCCAGCAGCCCGGGGACAGGGGTCAAACAGCCCCAGCATTTT
>.|TRBV29-1|.|TRBJ2-6
CSVESAPGANVLTF
TGCAGCGTTGAGTCGGCTCCTGGGGCCAACGTCCTGACTTTC
>.|TRBV3-1|few|TRBJ2-5
CASSPPGGDETQYF
TGTGCCAGCAGCCCCCCGGGGGGCGATGAGACCCAGTACTTC
>TRBD1|TRBV7-6|few|TRBJ2-1
CASSLNRGRELNEQFF
TGTGCCAGCAGCTTAAACAGGGGGCGCGAGTTAAATGAGCAGTTCTTC
>.|TRBV29-1|many|TRBJ1-5
CSVGVRGRQPQHF
TGCAGCGTTGGGGTCAGGGGACGGCAGCCCCAGCATTTT
>.|TRBV7-2|.|TRBJ2-5
CASSPGSKETQYF
TGTGCCAGCAGCCCGGGCAGTAAGGAGACCCAGTACTTC
>TRBD1|TRBV5-1|.|TRBJ1-1
CASGRTGGNSEAFF
TGCGCCAGCGGTCGGACAGGGGGCAATTCGGAAGCTTTCTTT
>.|TRBV21-1|few|TRBJ1-2
CASSRTRDGYTF
TGTGCCAGCAGCAGGACCCGAGATGGCTACACCTTC
>TRBD2|TRBV5-1|.|TRBJ2-3
CASRVGGAMDTQYF
TGCGCCAGCAGGGTCGGGGGGGCGATGGATACGCAGTATTTT
>.|TRBV5-1|.|TRBJ1-4
CASSLGSGHNEKLFF
TGCGCCAGCAGCTTGGGGTCGGGCCATAATGAAAAACTGTTTTTT
>.|TRBV20-1|few|TRBJ2-5
CSARTLVEETQYF
TGCAGTGCTAGAACCTTAGTGGAAGAGACCCAGTACTTC
>TRBD2|TRBV28|few|TRBJ2-5
CASISTGEGETQYF
TGTGCCAGCATTTCTACTGGGGAGGGAGAGACCCAGTACTTC
>.|TRBV6-6|.|TRBJ1-6
CASKERVGSPLHF
TGTGCCAGCAAGGAGCGAGTGGGTTCACCCCTCCACTTT
>.|TRBV6-1|.|TRBJ2-5
CASRQGGAQETQYF
TGTGCCAGCAGACAGGGAGGGGCTCAAGAGACCCAGTACTTC
>.|TRBV6-2/TRBV6-3|.|TRBJ2-3
CASARDTQYF
TGTGCCAGCGCGAGGGATACGCAGTATTTT
>.|TRBV14|.|TRBJ1-1
CASSQAGGQPNTEAFF
TGTGCCAGCAGCCAAGCCGGTGGACAGCCGAACACTGAAGCTTTCTTT
>.|TRBV7-7|few|TRBJ2-2
CASSPGPNTGELFF
TGTGCCAGCAGCCCCGGCCCAAACACCGGGGAGCTGTTTTTT
>.|TRBV24-1|few|TRBJ2-5
CATSDSRQQETQYF
TGTGCCACCAGTGATTCCCGACAGCAAGAGACCCAGTACTTC
>.|TRBV20-1|.|TRBJ2-2
CSASWQYTGELFF
TGCAGTGCTAGTTGGCAGTACACCGGGGAGCTGTTTTTT
>.|TRBV20-1|few|TRBJ2-3
CSAPNPASTDTQYF
TGCAGTGCTCCGAACCCCGCTAGCACAGATACGCAGTATTTT
>.|TRBV20-1|.|TRBJ2-3
CSARVPFSTDTQYF
TGCAGTGCTAGAGTCCCTTTTAGCACAGATACGCAGTATTTT
>TRBD2|TRBV29-1|.|TRBJ2-7
CSVTSGSPYEQYF
TGCAGCGTAACTAGCGGGTCCCCCTACGAGCAGTACTTC
>.|TRBV12-3/TRBV12-4|few|TRBJ1-5
CASSLAGAWGNQPQHF
TGTGCCAGCAGTTTAGCCGGTGCATGGGGGAATCAGCCCCAGCATTTT
>TRBD1|TRBV18|.|TRBJ2-5
CASSPRRDSQETQYF
TGTGCCAGCTCACCCCGCCGGGACAGCCAAGAGACCCAGTACTTC
>.|TRBV12-3/TRBV12-4|few|TRBJ1-3
CASRDGDSGNTIYF
TGTGCCAGCAGGGACGGAGACTCTGGAAACACCATATATTTT
>.|TRBV13|.|TRBJ2-4
CASSLAESGAKNIQYF
TGTGCCAGCAGCTTAGCGGAGTCGGGAGCCAAAAACATTCAGTACTTC
>TRBD1|TRBV30|few|TRBJ2-5
CAWSKTGPPQETQYF
TGTGCCTGGAGTAAGACAGGGCCTCCCCAAGAGACCCAGTACTTC
>.|TRBV10-3|few|TRBJ2-7
CAIRQNPWEQYF
TGTGCCATCAGACAGAACCCCTGGGAGCAGTACTTC
>.|TRBV12-3/TRBV12-4|few|TRBJ2-6
CASSNTRVLRANVLTF
TGTGCCAGCAGTAACACCAGGGTTTTGAGGGCCAACGTCCTGACTTTC
>.|TRBV9|.|TRBJ2-5
CASSVEHQETQYF
TGTGCCAGCAGCGTAGAACACCAAGAGACCCAGTACTTC
>TRBD2|TRBV9|.|TRBJ2-3
CASSAGAGLANTQYF
TGTGCCAGCAGCGCAGGTGCGGGACTAGCGAACACGCAGTATTTT
>.|TRBV3-1|.|TRBJ2-7
CASSPLGGGPYEQYF
TGTGCCAGCAGCCCCCTAGGGGGAGGCCCCTACGAGCAGTACTTC
>TRBD1|TRBV3-1|.|TRBJ2-2
CASSRDRVGTGELFF
TGTGCCAGCAGCCGGGACAGGGTGGGCACCGGGGAGCTGTTTTTT
>.|TRBV3-1|few|TRBJ2-2
CASSPSVGITGELFF
TGTGCCAGCAGCCCCAGTGTAGGTATCACCGGGGAGCTGTTTTTT
>.|TRBV3-1|many|TRBJ2-7
CASSQVGLPLGEQYF
TGTGCCAGCAGCCAGGTCGGACTACCCTTAGGAGAGCAGTACTTC
>.|TRBV7-9|.|TRBJ2-5
CASSAHGRGGETQYF
TGTGCCAGCAGCGCACACGGCAGGGGGGGGGAGACCCAGTACTTC
>TRBD2|TRBV9|.|TRBJ2-5
CASSAGPTSGQETQYF
TGTGCCAGCAGCGCCGGCCCTACTAGCGGCCAAGAGACCCAGTACTTC